Below are 21 T cell receptor beta chains sequenced from a single sample in a study of control samples from healthy donors and cancer patients. Sequencing used immunoSEQ multiplex PCR; TCRdb keeps in-frame clones, though not all of them. The data contain around 70,000 clones, approximately 94% of them singletons. The sequenced sample consisted of blood. The receptors derive from a woman in her twenties or thirties in good health.

The rearrangement uses TRBV7-6 and TRBJ2-7; no firm D call. Trimming cost V 4 bases and J 1 base, with 14 bases left between them. The length of the CDR3 is 15 residues. From germline, CDR1 is SGHVS and CDR2 FNYEAQ. This chain's CDR3 is CASSSIRTGSYEQYF. The CDR3 region has the DNA TGTGCCAGCAGCTCAATCCGGACGGGTTCCTACGAGCAGTACTTC.

This sequence joins TRBV18 and TRBJ2-3, with 7 bases fitting TRBD2. With 1 base clipped from V and 8 bases from J, the junction kept 6 bases outside the gene matches. In germline, CDR1 is KGHSH, CDR2 LQKENI. There are 14 residues in the CDR3. As DNA, the CDR3 is TGTGCCAGCTCACCACAGGGAGGGTTAGCTACGCAGTATTTT. It is translated as CASSPQGGLATQYF.

The chain joins TRBV7-2 to TRBJ1-1; 9 positions match TRBD1. The germline gives CDR1 SGHTA, CDR2 FQGNSA. The CDR3 is 14 residues long. J was trimmed by 4 bases and V by 4 bases; bases with no gene match: 4. CDR3 DNA: TGTGCCAGCAGCTCACAGGGGGCGGGCACTGAAGCTTTCTTT. This encodes CASSSQGAGTEAFF.

This chain links TRBV27 with TRBJ2-2; 12 positions match TRBD2. Germline values: CDR1 MNHEY, CDR2 SMNVEV (reference sequence). The CDR3 totals 16 residues. After removal of 5 bases from V and 5 bases from J, the junction contained 6 bases not matched to a gene. DNA of the CDR3: TGTGCCAGCAGTCTAACTAGCGGGGGGATTACCGGGGAGCTGTTTTTT. Its translation: CASSLTSGGITGELFF.

The genes are TRBV18 and TRBJ1-3, with D possibly matching TRBD1 (5 bases). The V gene's germline CDR1 is KGHSH and CDR2 LQKENI. This CDR3 is 14 amino acids long. Between the trimmed V and J ends, which lost 2 bases and 6 bases, there was a span of 11 bases. CDR3 loop: CASSPSSRENTIYF. CDR3 DNA: TGTGCCAGCTCACCATCGTCCAGGGAAAACACCATATATTTT.

The chain combines TRBV5-6 with TRBJ1-3; D is ambiguous. Germline V gives CDR1 SGHDT, CDR2 YYEEEE. This CDR3 contains 14 residues. Trimming stripped 0 bases from V and 0 bases from J, with 4 bases between. In DNA, the CDR3 is TGTGCCAGCAGCTTGGGTGGCTCTGGAAACACCATATATTTT. It codes for CASSLGGSGNTIYF.

This clone was found once. The chain joins TRBV2 to TRBJ2-1, with TRBD2 identical over 13 bases. The CDR3 has 17 amino acids. Per germline, CDR1 SNHLY and CDR2 FYNNEI. The J segment lost 0 bases and the V segment lost 6 bases, leaving 5 bases of the junction unmatched. The CDR3 bases are TGTGCCAGCAGCAGGACTAGCGGGGGCCCCTCCTACAATGAGCAGTTCTTC. Translation gives CASSRTSGGPSYNEQFF.

The chain has TRBV5-1 and TRBJ1-1; a possible D gene is TRBD1 (5 bases). The V end lost 0 bases, the J end lost 7 bases, and 16 bases lay between the germline ends. The germline gives CDR1 SGHRS, CDR2 YFSETQ. This CDR3 has 15 residues. Here the CDR3 DNA reads TGCGCCAGCAGCTTGGCCCCAGGGACTTCTTTTGAAGCTTTCTTT. Its protein product is CASSLAPGTSFEAFF.

This rearrangement joins TRBV3-1 (or the pseudogene TRBV3-2) to TRBJ1-5; 9 bases align to TRBD1. Germline lookup yields CDR1 LGHDT and CDR2 YNNKEL (reference sequence). There are 17 residues in the CDR3. Trimming at V came to 3 bases and at J to 2 bases, leaving 8 bases not matched to a gene. The CDR3 loop is CASSQTGQGERNQPQHF. DNA for the CDR3: TGTGCCAGCAGCCAGACGGGACAGGGCGAACGCAATCAGCCCCAGCATTTT.

V usage is TRBV27 and J usage is TRBJ2-2; the D gene is possibly TRBD1 (5 bases). This CDR3 region has 15 residues. Trimming removed 2 bases at V and 6 bases at J, with 13 bases between. Per the germline V gene, CDR1 is MNHEY and CDR2 is SMNVEV (reference sequence). CDR3 sequence reads: CASSLGWGISGELFF. DNA of the CDR3: TGTGCCAGCAGTTTAGGGTGGGGCATCTCCGGGGAGCTGTTTTTT.

V and J are TRBV6-5 and TRBJ2-3, with 7 positions matching TRBD1. This CDR3 is 11 amino acids long. Per germline, CDR1 MNHEY and CDR2 SVGAGI. The V and J ends lost 10 bases and 10 bases, in that order; junction bases with no gene match: 8. The CDR3 region is CATLDRAAQYF. CDR3 in DNA: TGTGCCACCTTAGACAGGGCAGCGCAGTATTTT.

This chain links TRBV30 with TRBJ1-5; D is undetermined. V dropped 0 bases and J dropped 5 bases, with 8 bases sitting between them. Looked up from germline, CDR1 is GTSNPN and CDR2 is SVGIG (reference sequence). The CDR3 contains 13 residues. The CDR3 coding sequence is TGTGCCTGGAGTGTATTTCAATATCAGCCCCAGCATTTT. This codes for CAWSVFQYQPQHF.

The genes are TRBV28 and TRBJ1-1; 7 nucleotides align to TRBD1. CDR3 length: 14 amino acids. J gave up 2 bases and V 7 bases, and 7 bases lay outside the gene matches. In germline, CDR1 is MDHEN, CDR2 SYDVKM. The CDR3, as DNA: TGTGCCAGCACCAACAGGGGAACCAACACTGAAGCTTTCTTT. Protein: CASTNRGTNTEAFF.

The chain recombines TRBV11-1 with TRBJ2-3, with D possibly TRBD2 on 5 matching bases. The length of the CDR3 is 15 residues. Trimming pared 3 bases from V and 3 bases from J, leaving 13 bases between. Germline-derived CDR1 and CDR2 are SGHAT and FQDESV (reference sequence). CDR3 sequence reads: CASSLLLGNTDTQYF. In nucleotides, the CDR3 is TGTGCCAGCAGCTTGTTACTAGGAAATACAGATACGCAGTATTTT.

The chain carries TRBV16 and TRBJ1-1; the D gene is possibly TRBD1 (5 bases). Germline V gene lookup returns CDR1 KGHSY and CDR2 FQNENV. With 0 bases removed from V and 0 bases from J, the gap between germline ends came to 5 bases. CDR3 length equals 14 residues. For the CDR3, the DNA is TGTGCCAGCAGCCAATCGGGGGTGAACACTGAAGCTTTCTTT. Translating it yields CASSQSGVNTEAFF.

The V and J genes are TRBV7-9 and TRBJ2-1, with 7 positions matching TRBD2. Germline CDR1 is SEHNR and CDR2 is FQNEAQ (reference sequence). The V gene end was trimmed by 4 bases and the J gene end by 6 bases; junction bases not matched to a gene: 9. CDR3 length equals 15 residues. DNA of the CDR3: TGTGCCAGCAGCTCGAGCGGGGTAGAGGGCAATGAGCAGTTCTTC. It is translated as CASSSSGVEGNEQFF.

The rearrangement joins TRBV6-5 to TRBJ1-1, with 11 bases identical to TRBD1. V lost 5 bases and J lost 5; bases outside the gene matches: 7. Germline V lookup: CDR1 MNHEY, CDR2 SVGAGI. The CDR3 loop spans 15 amino acids. CDR3 bases: TGTGCCAGCAGTCCACTGGACAGGGGGCGAACTGAAGCTTTCTTT. Translation: CASSPLDRGRTEAFF.

This clone was seen a few times. This chain joins TRBV6-5 and TRBJ1-1; unclear D gene. The CDR3 runs to 15 residues. Trimming pared 2 bases from V and 12 bases from J, leaving 22 bases between. Germline V gene sequence: CDR1 MNHEY, CDR2 SVGAGI. The CDR3, as DNA: TGTGCCAGCAGTTACCCTACAGCCGAGACGTTGAATACTTTCTTT. This sequence encodes CASSYPTAETLNTFF.

The J gene is TRBJ2-1, the V gene TRBV13; tentatively, D is TRBD1 (6 bases). Trimming cost V 2 bases and J 5 bases, with 19 bases left between them. CDR1 and CDR2 (germline): PRHDT, FYEKMQ (reference sequence). The CDR3 contains 17 residues. In nucleotides, the CDR3 is TGTGCCAGCAGCTTAATCCCCGTGGGGGCCTGGGACAATGAGCAGTTCTTC. It codes for CASSLIPVGAWDNEQFF.

In its sample, this clone was seen a few times. The gene calls are TRBV5-1 and TRBJ1-2, with 7 bases fitting TRBD1. Germline loops: CDR1 SGHRS, CDR2 YFSETQ. The V and J ends lost 1 base and 7 bases, in that order; junction bases with no gene match: 16. The CDR3 spans 17 residues. CDR3 bases: TGCGCCAGCAGCTTGTCGCCCTCAGGGACAGCCTTTTCTGGCTACACCTTC. Its translation: CASSLSPSGTAFSGYTF.

The V and J genes are TRBV19 and TRBJ2-6; perhaps D is TRBD1 or TRBD2 (5 bases each). The CDR3 length is 17 residues. Trimming took 1 base from V and 0 from J, leaving 10 bases between them. Germline V gives CDR1 LNHDA, CDR2 SQIVND (reference sequence). The CDR3 DNA follows: TGTGCCAGTAGTATAGCCGGGACGGCCTCTGGGGCCAACGTCCTGACTTTC. This encodes CASSIAGTASGANVLTF.